This entry lists 24 T cell receptor beta chains sequenced from one sample in a study of tumor and adjacent non-tumor tissue in lung cancer. The template was RNA from unsorted bulk tissue. The library came from three nested PCR rounds adapted from ARM-PCR protocols. TCRdb independently ran MiXCR on the multiplex PCR reads; one entry per CDR3 protein. The data contain 120,000 to 150,000 distinct CDR3 sequences, about 71% of them singletons. Source material: lung tumor tissue. The receptors originated from a man aged 55 to 70 with small cell lung cancer.

Note on this clonotype: This may come from a read error, since a much larger clone is one base off. This chain uses TRBV11-3 with TRBJ1-1, with D unresolved. The germline V gene encodes CDR1 SGHNT and CDR2 YENEEA. Trimming cost V 3 bases and J 3 bases, with 8 bases left between them. The CDR3 length is 13 residues. As DNA, the CDR3 is TGTGCCAGCAGCTTTTACCTGGACACTGAAGCTTTCTTT. This sequence encodes CASSFYLDTEAFF.

This chain joins TRBV4-1 and TRBJ2-7; 13 nucleotides line up with TRBD2. This CDR3 region has 19 residues. The germline CDR1 and CDR2 sequences are MGHRA and YSYEKL. In nucleotides, the CDR3 is TGCGCTGGCAGCCCAATGGGACTAGCGGGATTGAGGAGCTCCTACGAGCAGTACTTC. It translates to CAGSPMGLAGLRSSYEQYF.

As regards this clonotype: One end of the junction varies from germline; a read error may be responsible. The rearrangement uses TRBV5-4 and TRBJ2-5; D call uncertain. The germline gives CDR1 SGHNT, CDR2 YYREEE (reference sequence). This CDR3 has 13 amino acids. The CDR3 spells CANSNGEQEIQYF. CDR3 coding DNA: TGTGCCAACAGCAATGGAGAGCAAGAGATCCAGTACTTC.

Worth noting for this clonotype: A read error is possible here, since a much larger clone lies one base away. This chain joins TRBV12-3 or TRBV12-4 and TRBJ2-1; unclear D gene. Trimming stripped 3 bases from V and 10 bases from J, with 16 bases between. This CDR3 has 14 amino acids. The CDR3 bases are TGTGCCAGCAGTTTTACTGCGAGAGTAGGCGAGCAGTTCTTC. Its protein is CASSFTARVGEQFF.

V gene TRBV11-3 combines with J gene TRBJ2-3; TRBD2 might be the D (6 bases). The CDR3 spans 16 residues. CDR1 and CDR2 (germline): SGHNT, YENEEA. V was trimmed by 5 bases and J by 7 bases, leaving 22 bases between them. The CDR3 DNA reads as TGTGCCAGCAGCAGCGGACTATCGGGAGTAAGAAATACGCAGTATTTT. Protein sequence: CASSSGLSGVRNTQYF.

This clonotype was seen ten or more times. This chain links TRBV5-4 with TRBJ2-1; possibly TRBD2 for D (5 bases). This CDR3 has 14 residues. Germline V gene sequence: CDR1 SGHNT, CDR2 YYREEE (reference sequence). Trimming left V 4 bases short and J 8 bases short, with 16 bases between. CDR3 in amino acids: CASSDSGMSDEQFF. In nucleotides, the CDR3 is TGTGCCAGCAGCGATTCCGGGATGAGCGATGAGCAGTTCTTC. Filled out from reference TRBV5-4 and TRBJ2-1, the complete variable domain reads ETGVTQSPTHLIKTRGQQVTLRCSSQSGHNTVSWYQQALGQGPQFIFQYYREEENGRGNFPPRFSGLQFPNYSSELNVNALELDDSALYLCASSDSGMSDEQFFGPGTRLTVL.

Concerning this clonotype itself: The CDR3 ends on some other residue instead of the conserved phenylalanine or tryptophan, so this is likely a read error. The chain combines TRBV29-1 with TRBJ2-7, with 11 positions matching TRBD1. This CDR3 has 13 residues. Germline V gene lookup returns CDR1 SQVTM and CDR2 ANQGSEA. Written as DNA, the CDR3 is TGTAGCGTTGACGGGACAGGGGGGTACGAGCAGTACTCC. Its translation is CSVDGTGGYEQYS.

At least ten counts were recorded for this clonotype. CDR3 loop: CSAGLSSNIQYF. CDR3 in DNA: TGCAGTGCTGGCCTATCGTCAAACATTCAGTACTTC. The J gene is TRBJ2-4, the V gene TRBV20-1; the D is unclear. V lost 5 bases and J lost 6, with 11 bases in between. This CDR3 has 12 residues. Germline values: CDR1 DFQATT, CDR2 SNEGSKA (reference sequence).

To note about this clonotype: One end of the junction is discordant with germline, which a read error may explain. V is TRBV11-2 and J is TRBJ2-3; tentatively, D is TRBD1 or TRBD2 (6 bases each). Germline V lookup: CDR1 SGHAT, CDR2 FQNNGV. The CDR3 runs to 16 residues. The DNA for the CDR3 is TGTGCCAGCAGCTCAACTCTAGGAGGGGGAACAGATACACGGTATTTC. Encoded protein: CASSSTLGGGTDTRYF. Full variable domain (missing parts from reference TRBV11-2 and TRBJ2-3): EAGVAQSPRYKIIEKRQSVAFWCNPISGHATLYWYQQILGQGPKLLIQFQNNGVVDDSQLPKDRFSAERLKGVDSTLKIQPAKLEDSAVYLCASSSTLGGGTDTRYFGPGTRLTVL.

This clonotype was seen repeatedly, ten times or more. This chain uses TRBV20-1 with TRBJ2-1; D gene unclear. This CDR3 is built from 13 residues. Trimming left V 2 bases short and J 6 bases short, with 11 bases between. Germline-derived CDR1 and CDR2 are DFQATT and SNEGSKA (reference sequence). CDR3 residues: CSARSRVFNEQFF. In DNA form, the CDR3 reads TGCAGTGCTAGATCCCGGGTTTTCAATGAGCAGTTCTTC.

Many counts were recorded for this clonotype. CDR3: CSARLLAGTDTQYF. CDR3 nucleotide sequence: TGCAGTGCTAGGTTACTAGCGGGCACAGATACGCAGTATTTT. The V gene is TRBV20-1, the J gene TRBJ2-3; 8 nucleotides match TRBD2. After removal of 3 bases from V and 1 base from J, the junction contained 3 bases not matched to a gene. Germline CDR1 DFQATT, CDR2 SNEGSKA (reference sequence). This CDR3 spans 14 amino acids.

A word on this clonotype: Possible read error: a much larger clone is one base away. V and J are TRBV6-1 and TRBJ2-3; 16 nucleotides align to TRBD2. Germline V CDR1 and CDR2: MNHNS, SASEGT. The CDR3 covers 16 residues. The CDR3 spells CTSSEGLAGGSDTQYF. DNA for the CDR3: TGTACCAGCAGTGAGGGACTAGCGGGGGGGTCAGATACGCAGTATTTT.

This clonotype was seen once. Its ends do not fully match the called genes, so a read error is possible. V and J are TRBV20-1 and TRBJ2-3; 11 nucleotides agree with TRBD2. This CDR3 is 19 amino acids long. In germline, CDR1 is DFQATT, CDR2 SNEGSKA (reference sequence). CDR3 amino acids: CSARDLTSGRSVSTDTQYF. The CDR3 region has the DNA TGCAGTGCTAGAGATCTCACTAGCGGGAGAAGTGTTAGCACAGATACGCAATATTTT.

The count of this clonotype is one. This chain joins TRBV29-1 and TRBJ2-6; unclear D gene. This CDR3 contains 13 residues. Germline CDR1 is SQVTM and CDR2 is ANQGSEA. The V and J ends lost 8 bases and 0 bases respectively, with 8 bases between them. CDR3 DNA: TGCAGCTTTTCGCCCTCTGGGGCCAACGTCCTGACTTTC. Translated, it gives CSFSPSGANVLTF.

This clonotype was counted at least ten times. The V gene is TRBV6-5, the J gene TRBJ1-3; D is ambiguous. Germline assignment: CDR1 MNHEY and CDR2 SVGAGI. This CDR3 comprises 16 residues. Trimming stripped 0 bases from V and 0 bases from J, with 9 bases between. CDR3 nucleotides: TGTGCCAGCAGTTACTCGATGGCGAGCTCTGGAAACACCATATATTTT. Translation gives CASSYSMASSGNTIYF.

Concerning this clonotype itself: A clone one base away is much larger, so this may be a read error. The V gene is TRBV29-1, the J gene TRBJ1-2; D uncertain. The V end was cut by 7 bases, the J end by 2 bases, with 14 bases between. CDR1 and CDR2 from the germline V gene are SQVTM and ANQGSEA. The CDR3 extends over 13 amino acids. CDR3 residues: CSASIGSNYGYTF. CDR3 bases: TGCAGCGCCTCGATAGGGTCCAACTATGGCTACACCTTC.

This clonotype appeared a single time. This sequence joins TRBV5-1 and TRBJ1-1; D unclear. This CDR3 is 11 amino acids long. The V gene lost 2 bases and the J gene lost 6 bases, with 5 bases spanning the gap. Germline loops: CDR1 SGHRS, CDR2 YFSETQ. CDR3 amino acids: CASSFGSEAFF. In DNA, the CDR3 is TGCGCCAGCAGCTTCGGGTCTGAAGCTTTCTTT.

This clonotype was found many times. The chain recombines TRBV5-4 with TRBJ2-3; no firm D call. The CDR3 sequence is 12 residues long. Trimming left V 0 bases short and J 3 bases short, with 2 bases between. Germline-derived CDR1 and CDR2 are SGHNT and YYREEE (reference sequence). The CDR3 coding sequence is TGTGCCAGCAGCTTGGATACAGATACGCAGTATTTT. Translated, it gives CASSLDTDTQYF.

As to this clonotype: The CDR3 ends on some other residue instead of the conserved phenylalanine or tryptophan, so this is likely a read error. This chain uses TRBV29-1 with TRBJ2-3; D not resolved. Germline CDR1 reads SQVTM; CDR2 reads ANQGSEA. V lost 6 bases and J lost 2, with 9 bases in between. There are 12 residues in the CDR3. The CDR3 region is CSVRGFTDTQYY. DNA for the CDR3: TGCAGCGTCAGAGGTTTCACAGATACGCAGTATTAT.

This rearrangement joins TRBV6-6 to TRBJ2-3, with D possibly TRBD2 on 6 matching bases. V was clipped by 8 bases and J by 5 bases, with 11 bases between them. Germline V gene data show CDR1 as MNHNY and CDR2 as SVGAGI (reference sequence). CDR3 length equals 12 residues. CDR3 in amino acids: CASGGNVDTQYF. CDR3 bases: TGTGCCAGCGGAGGGAACGTAGATACGCAGTATTTT.

About this clonotype: This may stem from a read error, because a much larger clone lies one nucleotide away. V and J are TRBV6-5 and TRBJ2-2, with unresolved D. In germline, CDR1 is MNHEY, CDR2 SVGAGI. The CDR3 loop spans 15 amino acids. Trimming took off 6 bases at V and 3 bases at J, with 14 bases between the two ends. CDR3 coding DNA: TGTGCCAGCAGCCAGGATAGGACGGACACCGGGGAGCTGTTTTTT. This sequence encodes CASSQDRTDTGELFF.

This clonotype was observed once. A much larger clone lies one base from this, so it may be a read error. This chain uses TRBV4-2 with TRBJ2-6; D might be TRBD1 or TRBD2, each matching 6 bases. Trimming took off 4 bases at V and 4 bases at J, with 23 bases between the two ends. The CDR3 length is 19 residues. Germline loops: CDR1 LGHNA, CDR2 YNFKEQ. CDR3 DNA: TGTGCCAGCAGCCTTAACCGCCCGAGGGGGGTCGGGGGGGCCAACGTCCTGACTTTC. It specifies CASSLNRPRGVGGANVLTF.

This clonotype was detected once. The chain recombines TRBV6-5 with TRBJ2-4; a weak D match, TRBD1 (6 bases). Trimming removed 1 base from V and 10 bases from J, with 11 bases in between. The CDR3 spans 13 residues. The germline V gene has CDR1 MNHEY and CDR2 SVGAGI. The CDR3 spells CASSYCPGVIQYF. DNA for the CDR3: TGTGCCAGCAGTTACTGTCCAGGGGTAATTCAGTACTTC.

Comments on this clonotype: A much larger clone differs from this one at a single base, so this may be a read error. This chain's CDR3 is CASRLSGVLNEQFF. DNA for the CDR3: TGTGCCAGCAGACTGTCGGGAGTTCTCAATGAGCAGTTCTTC. The chain links TRBV6-5 to TRBJ2-1, with D perhaps matching TRBD2 (6 bases). The V end was cut by 6 bases, the J end by 6 bases, with 15 bases between. Germline V gene sequence: CDR1 MNHEY, CDR2 SVGAGI. The CDR3 is made up of 14 amino acids.